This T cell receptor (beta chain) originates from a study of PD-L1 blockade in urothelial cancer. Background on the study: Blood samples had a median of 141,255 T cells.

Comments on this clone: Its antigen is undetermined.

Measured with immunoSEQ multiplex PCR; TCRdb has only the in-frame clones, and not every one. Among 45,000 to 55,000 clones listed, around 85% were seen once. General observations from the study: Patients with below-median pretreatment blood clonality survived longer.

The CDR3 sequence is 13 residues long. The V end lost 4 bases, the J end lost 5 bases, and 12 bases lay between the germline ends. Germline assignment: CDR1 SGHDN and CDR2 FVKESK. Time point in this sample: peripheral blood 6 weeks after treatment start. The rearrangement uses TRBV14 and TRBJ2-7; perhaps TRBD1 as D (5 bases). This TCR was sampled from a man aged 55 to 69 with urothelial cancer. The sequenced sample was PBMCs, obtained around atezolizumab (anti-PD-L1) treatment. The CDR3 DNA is TGTGCCAGCAGCCCTCTCGACAGCAACGAGCAGTACTTC. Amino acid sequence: CASSPLDSNEQYF.